Below, 29 T cell receptor beta chains from the same sample are listed, as sequenced in a study of blood T cell repertoires in COVID-19. Clones were sequenced by immunoSEQ multiplex PCR, and TCRdb holds only the in-frame ones, with some missing. The sample includes 95,000 to 100,000 clones, 65% to 85% seen only once; the top ten take roughly 10%. Material for sequencing was peripheral blood. The receptors originated from a woman of 80 years or more with acute or convalescent COVID-19.

The chain couples TRBV6-6 to TRBJ2-2; 8 positions agree with TRBD1. The trim removed 6 bases at V and 1 base at J, leaving 10 bases unmatched. Germline V gene data show CDR1 as MNHNY and CDR2 as SVGAGI (reference sequence). The CDR3 has 17 residues. The DNA of the CDR3 is TGTGCCAGCAGGCGAGATAGAGGGACAGGGAACACCGGGGAGCTGTTTTTT. The encoded protein is CASRRDRGTGNTGELFF.

This sequence joins TRBV7-2 and TRBJ2-7; D not certain. Germline V gene lookup returns CDR1 SGHTA and CDR2 FQGNSA. V lost 1 base to trimming and J lost 3 bases, with 10 bases between them. The CDR3 contains 14 residues. CDR3 nucleotide sequence: TGTGCCAGCAGCTTAGTCGACACCGGCTACGAGCAGTACTTC. This gives the protein CASSLVDTGYEQYF.

Here the CDR3 DNA reads TGTGCCAGCTCACCTCGCGACAGTGCCGGCCATGAAAAACTGTTTTTT. This sequence encodes CASSPRDSAGHEKLFF. The rearrangement joins TRBV18 to TRBJ1-4, with D perhaps TRBD1 (5 bases). This CDR3 comprises 16 residues. Trimming removed 3 bases from V and 6 bases from J, with 17 bases in between. Germline CDR1 is KGHSH and CDR2 is LQKENI.

CDR3 in DNA: TGTGCCAGCAGTTTTTTCCCGAGACAGGGAAGCTATGGCTACACCTTC. Amino acids: CASSFFPRQGSYGYTF. The rearrangement joins TRBV6-2 or TRBV6-3 to TRBJ1-2; 7 bases agree with TRBD1. The V and J ends lost 4 bases and 4 bases, in that order; junction bases with no gene match: 12. In germline, CDR1 is MNHEY, CDR2 SVGEGT. CDR3 length equals 16 residues.

This clone appeared a single time. The chain recombines TRBV6-5 with TRBJ1-1, with a possible D match to TRBD1 (6 bases). Germline CDR1 and CDR2: MNHEY and SVGAGI. CDR3 length: 14 amino acids. The V end lost 7 bases, the J end lost 0 bases, and 12 bases lay between the germline ends. The CDR3 here is CASTLNRVNTEAFF. In nucleotides, the CDR3 is TGTGCCAGCACCCTAAACAGGGTGAACACTGAAGCTTTCTTT.

The V gene is TRBV5-6, the J gene TRBJ1-2, with 8 bases identical to TRBD1. V shed 1 base and J 2 bases; nucleotides not matched to a gene: 1. CDR1 and CDR2 (germline): SGHDT, YYEEEE. CDR3 length equals 14 residues. In nucleotides, the CDR3 is TGTGCCAGCAGCTTGACAGGGGGAAACTATGGCTACACCTTC. Protein product: CASSLTGGNYGYTF.

The chain has TRBV28 and TRBJ1-1; 8 bases agree with TRBD1. In germline, CDR1 is MDHEN, CDR2 SYDVKM. The J segment lost 6 bases and the V segment lost 6 bases, leaving 12 bases of the junction unmatched. The CDR3 totals 15 residues. The CDR3 spells CASRATQGALAEAFF. DNA for the CDR3: TGTGCCAGCAGGGCCACCCAGGGGGCTCTCGCTGAAGCTTTCTTT.

The chain's CDR3 is CASSHGGVSSYNEQFF. As DNA, the CDR3 is TGTGCCAGCAGTCACGGAGGGGTCAGCTCCTACAATGAGCAGTTCTTC. The chain uses TRBV6-2 or TRBV6-3 and TRBJ2-1, with D tentatively TRBD2 (6 bases). CDR3 length: 16 amino acids. The germline V gene encodes CDR1 MNHEY and CDR2 SVGEGT. V lost 5 bases, J lost 0 bases, and 14 bases lay in between.

V and J are TRBV4-2 and TRBJ1-1; 8 bases map to TRBD1. V dropped 1 base and J dropped 1; count of bases not matched to a gene: 2. This CDR3 has 15 amino acids. CDR1 LGHNA and CDR2 YNFKEQ come from the germline V gene. CDR3 coding DNA: TGTGCCAGCAGCCAAGTCGGACAGGGGAACACTGAAGCTTTCTTT. This codes for CASSQVGQGNTEAFF.

There are a few counts of this clone. The V gene is TRBV19, the J gene TRBJ1-3, with a tentative D call TRBD1 (6 bases). Germline CDR1 reads LNHDA; CDR2 reads SQIVND (reference sequence). V gave up 3 bases and J gave up 0 bases, with 18 bases separating them. The CDR3 spans 18 residues. Here the CDR3 reads CASSMRRAGAYSGNTIYF. In DNA, the CDR3 is TGTGCCAGTAGTATGCGGCGGGCAGGGGCCTACTCTGGAAACACCATATATTTT.

This chain links TRBV5-8 with TRBJ1-3, with 7 nucleotides matching TRBD1. The length of the CDR3 is 15 residues. Germline CDR1 reads SGHTS; CDR2 reads YDEGEE. V trimming: 1 base; J trimming: 14 bases; junction bases outside the gene matches: 15. CDR3 loop: CASSLSDREALVLYF. In DNA, the CDR3 is TGTGCCAGCAGCTTGTCCGACAGGGAGGCCCTTGTCTTATATTTT.

The chain couples TRBV18 to TRBJ1-2; possible D gene TRBD1, 5 bases. There are 13 residues in the CDR3. The V gene's germline CDR1 is KGHSH and CDR2 LQKENI. V shed 3 bases and J shed 6 bases, with 11 bases lying between them. CDR3 DNA sequence: TGTGCCAGCTCACCGGAGCAGGGTAATGGCTACACCTTC. Protein sequence: CASSPEQGNGYTF. The full variable domain, in which reference TRBV18 and TRBJ1-2 provide the parts outside the CDR3, is NAGVMQNPRHLVRRRGQEARLRCSPMKGHSHVYWYRQLPEEGLKFMVYLQKENIIDESGMPKERFSAEFPKEGPSILRIQQVVRGDSAAYFCASSPEQGNGYTFGSGTRLTVV.

Many counts were recorded for this clone. This rearrangement joins TRBV5-8 to TRBJ1-6; weak D call: TRBD1 (5 bases). Germline assignment: CDR1 SGHTS and CDR2 YDEGEE. Trimming shortened V by 4 bases and J by 0 bases, and 8 bases separated the two germline ends. CDR3 length equals 15 residues. DNA for the CDR3: TGTGCCAGCAGCGGGGGGAGCTCCTATAATTCACCCCTCCACTTT. Its translation: CASSGGSSYNSPLHF. The full variable domain, its missing parts supplied by reference TRBV5-8 and TRBJ1-6, is EAGVTQSPTHLIKTRGQQATLRCSPISGHTSVYWYQQALGLGLQFLLWYDEGEERNRGNFPPRFSGRQFPNYSSELNVNALELEDSALYLCASSGGSSYNSPLHFGNGTRLTVT.

The J gene is TRBJ1-2, the V gene TRBV7-9, with TRBD1 matching over 7 bases. CDR1 SEHNR and CDR2 FQNEAQ come from the germline V gene (reference sequence). This CDR3 comprises 17 residues. The V segment lost 5 bases and the J segment 0 bases; nucleotides outside the gene matches: 12. CDR3 in DNA: TGTGCCAGCAGCCCAACAGGGGCCCACAACCCTAACTATGGCTACACCTTC. This encodes CASSPTGAHNPNYGYTF.

This clone was recorded once. The rearrangement links TRBV7-2 to TRBJ2-5; 9 bases are shared with TRBD2. V gave up 5 bases and J gave up 1 base; unmatched junction bases: 8. Germline V gives CDR1 SGHTA, CDR2 FQGNSA. CDR3 length equals 16 residues. DNA of the CDR3: TGTGCCAGCAGCCCCTCCTCGCGGGGGGGCCAAGAGACCCAGTACTTC. Translated, it gives CASSPSSRGGQETQYF.

The chain couples TRBV12-3 or TRBV12-4 to TRBJ2-2; the match to TRBD2 covers 8 bases. The length of the CDR3 is 12 residues. Losses at the gene ends were 8 bases for V and 7 bases for J; bases not matched to a gene: 3. CDR3 residues: CASVAGGGELFF. CDR3 DNA sequence: TGTGCCAGCGTTGCGGGGGGCGGGGAGCTGTTTTTT.

The V call is TRBV7-2, the J call TRBJ1-2; no firm D call. CDR3 length: 15 residues. V lost 1 base to trimming and J lost 8 bases, with 17 bases between them. Germline assignment: CDR1 SGHTA and CDR2 FQGNSA. The CDR3 nucleotides are TGTGCCAGCAGCTTAGGGTCCGGGAGAATCTCCGGCTACACCTTC. It translates to CASSLGSGRISGYTF. The variable domain in full, completed from reference TRBV7-2 and TRBJ1-2, reads GAGVSQSPSNKVTEKGKDVELRCDPISGHTALYWYRQSLGQGLEFLIYFQGNSAPDKSGLPSDRFSAERTGGSVSTLTIQRTQQEDSAVYLCASSLGSGRISGYTFGSGTRLTVV.

This chain links TRBV2 with TRBJ1-1; D gene ambiguous. Germline assignment: CDR1 SNHLY and CDR2 FYNNEI. The CDR3 loop spans 14 amino acids. Trimming removed 5 bases at V and 0 bases at J, with 10 bases between. As DNA, the CDR3 is TGTGCCAGCAGTATTCTCGTCCTGAACACTGAAGCTTTCTTT. Its protein is CASSILVLNTEAFF.

The chain is built from TRBV5-8 and TRBJ2-5; 8 bases are a match to TRBD2. Germline CDR1 SGHTS, CDR2 YDEGEE. CDR3 length equals 14 residues. V gave up 1 base and J gave up 5 bases; unmatched junction bases: 4. The CDR3 DNA follows: TGTGCCAGCAGCTTGAGCGGGGGCGGCGAGACCCAGTACTTC. Amino acids: CASSLSGGGETQYF.

The rearrangement uses TRBV28 and TRBJ1-5; 10 bases align to TRBD1. The V gene's germline CDR1 is MDHEN and CDR2 SYDVKM. There are 19 residues in the CDR3. V trimming: 5 bases; J trimming: 2 bases; junction bases outside the gene matches: 15. DNA of the CDR3: TGTGCCAGCAGTATTAGGCATGGCCGACAGGGGGCACGCAATCAGCCCCAGCATTTT. Amino acid sequence: CASSIRHGRQGARNQPQHF.

This clone was detected once. The V and J genes are TRBV11-2 and TRBJ2-1; possibly TRBD2 for D (5 bases). The CDR3 has 14 amino acids. Germline CDR1 and CDR2: SGHAT and FQNNGV. V was cut by 0 bases and J by 7 bases, with 10 bases left in between. The CDR3 region has the DNA TGTGCCAGCAGCTTAGATTATTCGGGGAATGAGCAGTTCTTC. Its translation is CASSLDYSGNEQFF.

The chain employs TRBV21-1 and TRBJ2-5; the DNA was not used to check the table's D call, TRBD2. TRBV21-1 is classified as a pseudogene. This CDR3 is built from 11 residues. The CDR3 DNA sequence: TGTGCCACGGGGGGTCGCGAGACCCAGTACTTC. Protein product: CATGGRETQYF.

The chain links TRBV11-2 to TRBJ2-1; D gene uncertain. V was shortened by 1 base and J by 5 bases, with 6 bases between the two germline ends. This CDR3 comprises 13 residues. The germline V gene has CDR1 SGHAT and CDR2 FQNNGV. CDR3 in DNA: TGTGCCAGCAGCTTAGGACTTAACAATGAGCAGTTCTTC. Amino acids: CASSLGLNNEQFF.

The chain employs TRBV28 and TRBJ1-1, with a possible D match to TRBD1 (5 bases). Trimming pared 5 bases from V and 4 bases from J, leaving 17 bases between. Looked up from germline, CDR1 is MDHEN and CDR2 is SYDVKM. This CDR3 is built from 15 residues. The CDR3 DNA sequence: TGTGCCAGCAGTCCAATGGGAGGGGTGAGCACTGAAGCTTTCTTT. Translation: CASSPMGGVSTEAFF. Complete variable domain (other parts from reference TRBV28 and TRBJ1-1): DVKVTQSSRYLVKRTGEKVFLECVQDMDHENMFWYRQDPGLGLRLIYFSYDVKMKEKGDIPEGYSVSREKKERFSLILESASTNQTSMYLCASSPMGGVSTEAFFGQGTRLTVV.

This clone was seen just once. This chain joins TRBV28 and TRBJ1-5, with TRBD1 identical over 8 bases. This CDR3 has 16 amino acids. Unmatched junction bases numbered 18, after V lost 8 bases and J lost 9 bases. The germline CDR1 and CDR2 sequences are MDHEN and SYDVKM. The CDR3 loop is CASCKGDRGPGGPQHF. In nucleotides, the CDR3 is TGTGCCAGCTGCAAGGGAGACAGGGGACCGGGTGGGCCCCAGCATTTT.

This clone was counted a single time. At one end the junction does not follow the germline gene, possibly because of a read error. The chain recombines TRBV20-1 with TRBJ2-5; D may be TRBD1 (6 bases). This CDR3 region has 17 residues. CDR1 is DFQATT and CDR2 is SNEGSKA in the germline V gene (reference sequence). The DNA for the CDR3 is TGCAGTGCTAGTGGGGACGGGACACTCTTGACCCAAGAGGCCCAGTACTTC. It encodes CSASGDGTLLTQEAQYF.

This clone has more than one count but fewer than ten. The chain employs TRBV5-1 and TRBJ1-5; 9 positions match TRBD1. CDR1 and CDR2 (germline): SGHRS, YFSETQ. The CDR3 contains 15 residues. J lost 5 bases, V lost 4 bases, and 7 bases had no gene match. The DNA of the CDR3 is TGCGCCAGCAGCGAGGGACAGGGAGGTTATCAGCCCCAGCATTTT. Encoded protein: CASSEGQGGYQPQHF.

The genes are TRBV15 and TRBJ1-5; D is undetermined. Germline V gene lookup returns CDR1 LNHNV and CDR2 YYDKDF (reference sequence). Trimming took off 5 bases at V and 5 bases at J, with 10 bases between the two ends. This CDR3 is 13 amino acids long. CDR3 in amino acids: CATSFNRDQPQHF. CDR3 nucleotide sequence: TGTGCCACCAGCTTTAACCGGGATCAGCCCCAGCATTTT.

CDR3 in DNA: TGTGCCACCAGTGACGGACGGACGGGACAGCCCCAGCATTTT. Translated: CATSDGRTGQPQHF. The V call is TRBV24-1, the J call TRBJ1-5, with D unclear. Germline V lookup: CDR1 KGHDR, CDR2 SFDVKD. The ends were cut back, 4 bases at V and 7 bases at J, with 13 bases in the middle. This CDR3 is built from 14 residues.